This T cell receptor (beta chain) was found in a study of blood T cell repertoires in COVID-19. This clone has just one count. Per germline, CDR1 GTSNPN and CDR2 SVGIG (reference sequence). Trimming shortened V by 0 bases and J by 3 bases, and 15 bases separated the two germline ends. This CDR3 contains 15 residues. Assay: immunoSEQ multiplex PCR; the TCRdb copy retains only in-frame clones and omits some. The sample records some 260,000 clones, approximately 90% being singletons. Sample: peripheral blood. The receptor's source is a woman in her 40s who had recovered from COVID-19. The chain carries TRBV30 and TRBJ2-7, with D perhaps matching TRBD2 (6 bases). This CDR3 is CAWSVYGGGIYEQYF. As DNA, the CDR3 is TGTGCCTGGAGTGTCTATGGGGGAGGAATCTACGAGCAGTACTTC.